The 2 T cell receptor beta chains in this list originate from one sample, sequenced in a study of blood T cell repertoires in COVID-19. Assay: immunoSEQ multiplex PCR; the TCRdb copy retains only in-frame clones and omits some. Of roughly 250,000 clones listed, more than 85% are singletons. Material: peripheral blood. These receptors all stem from a person aged 18 to 30 with COVID-19, enrolled during active disease.

This sequence joins TRBV25-1 and TRBJ1-5; D is possibly TRBD1 (5 bases). This CDR3 is 14 amino acids long. The germline V and J ends were trimmed by 3 bases and 1 base, with 7 bases remaining between them. The germline CDR1 and CDR2 sequences are MGHDK and SYGVNS. The CDR3 sequence is CASSDRESNQPQHF. The DNA of the CDR3 is TGTGCCAGCAGTGACAGGGAAAGCAATCAGCCCCAGCATTTT.

The chain uses TRBV19 and TRBJ1-1; D is unclear. CDR3 length: 12 amino acids. With 5 bases removed from V and 10 bases from J, the gap between germline ends came to 14 bases. CDR1 is LNHDA and CDR2 is SQIVND in the germline V gene (reference sequence). The DNA of the CDR3 is TGTGCCAGTAGTGACGGTGGACTGGGAGCTTTCTTT. It specifies CASSDGGLGAFF. Based on the CDR3 plus reference TRBV19 and TRBJ1-1, the full variable domain is DGGITQSPKYLFRKEGQNVTLSCEQNLNHDAMYWYRQDPGQGLRLIYYSQIVNDFQKGDIAEGYSVSREKKESFPLTVTSAQKNPTAFYLCASSDGGLGAFFGQGTRLTVV.